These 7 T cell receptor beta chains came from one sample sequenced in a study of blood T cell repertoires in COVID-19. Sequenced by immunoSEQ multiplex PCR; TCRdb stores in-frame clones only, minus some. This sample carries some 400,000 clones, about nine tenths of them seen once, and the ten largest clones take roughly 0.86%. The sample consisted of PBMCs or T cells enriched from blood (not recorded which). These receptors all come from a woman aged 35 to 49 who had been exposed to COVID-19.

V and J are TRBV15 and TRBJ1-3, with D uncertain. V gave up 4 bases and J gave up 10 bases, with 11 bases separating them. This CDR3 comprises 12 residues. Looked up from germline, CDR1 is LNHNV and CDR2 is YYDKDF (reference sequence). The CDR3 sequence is CATSTPRGTIYF. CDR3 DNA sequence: TGTGCCACCAGCACCCCTAGAGGGACCATATATTTT.

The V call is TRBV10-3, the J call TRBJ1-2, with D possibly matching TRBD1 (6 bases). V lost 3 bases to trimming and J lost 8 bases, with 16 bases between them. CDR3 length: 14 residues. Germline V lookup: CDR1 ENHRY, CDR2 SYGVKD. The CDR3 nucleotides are TGTGCCATCAGTGAATCAGCTACGGGGGGCGGCTACACCTTC. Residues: CAISESATGGGYTF.

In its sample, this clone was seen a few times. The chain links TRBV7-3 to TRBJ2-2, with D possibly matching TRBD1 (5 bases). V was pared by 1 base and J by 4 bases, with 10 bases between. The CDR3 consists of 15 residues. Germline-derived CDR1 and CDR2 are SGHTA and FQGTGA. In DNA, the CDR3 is TGTGCCAGCAGCTTAAGCCCTACAGGCACCGGGGAGCTGTTTTTT. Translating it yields CASSLSPTGTGELFF.

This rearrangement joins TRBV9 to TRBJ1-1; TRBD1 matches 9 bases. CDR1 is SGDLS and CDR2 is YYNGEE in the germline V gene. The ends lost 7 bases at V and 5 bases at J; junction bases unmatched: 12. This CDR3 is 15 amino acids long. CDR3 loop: CASRPSGTGRTEAFF. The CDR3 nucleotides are TGTGCCAGCCGGCCGAGTGGGACAGGGCGGACTGAAGCTTTCTTT.

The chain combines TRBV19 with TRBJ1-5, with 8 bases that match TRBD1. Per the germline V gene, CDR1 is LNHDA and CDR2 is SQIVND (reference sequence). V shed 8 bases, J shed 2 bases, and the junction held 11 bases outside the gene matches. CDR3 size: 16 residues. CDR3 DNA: TGTGCCAGTTCTAACACCCAGGGGGCGGGCAATCAGCCCCAGCATTTT. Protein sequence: CASSNTQGAGNQPQHF.

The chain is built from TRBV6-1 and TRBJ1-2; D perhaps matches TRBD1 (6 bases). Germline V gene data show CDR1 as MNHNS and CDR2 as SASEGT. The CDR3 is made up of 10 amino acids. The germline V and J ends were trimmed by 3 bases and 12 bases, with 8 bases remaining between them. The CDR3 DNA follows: TGTGCCAGCAGTGAGAGGGGGAACACCTTC. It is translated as CASSERGNTF.

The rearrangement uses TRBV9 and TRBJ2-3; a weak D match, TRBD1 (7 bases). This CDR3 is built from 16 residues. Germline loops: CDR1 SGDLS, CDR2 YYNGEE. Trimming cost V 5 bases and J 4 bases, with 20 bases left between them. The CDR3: CASRDIRQGEADTQYF. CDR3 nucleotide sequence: TGTGCCAGCAGAGACATCCGGCAGGGGGAGGCAGATACGCAGTATTTT. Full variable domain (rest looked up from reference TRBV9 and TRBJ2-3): DSGVTQTPKHLITATGQRVTLRCSPRSGDLSVYWYQQSLDQGLQFLIQYYNGEERAKGNILERFSAQQFPDLHSELNLSSLELGDSALYFCASRDIRQGEADTQYFGPGTRLTVL.